Detailed here is one TCR beta chain. The antigen is not known. The entry originates in a study of OX40 agonist ivuxolimab in advanced cancers. In the study overall: Three patients, one with hepatocellular carcinoma and two with cutaneous melanoma, achieved partial responses.

Overall study findings and caveats: On average, a greater number of expanded clones characterised CD8+ T cells relative to CD4+. Antigen specificity was not determined for the expanded peripheral T cells. Dosing at 0.1 to 3.0 mg/kg was accompanied by clonal expansion of CD4+ and CD8+ blood T cells by week 6.

Here immunoSEQ multiplex PCR was the method, and the copy in TCRdb shows in-frame clones only, minus some. The sample has roughly 92,000 clones, about 90% seen once. The length of the CDR3 is 14 residues. The germline CDR1 and CDR2 sequences are LGHNA and YNFKEQ. The V end lost 0 bases, the J end lost 8 bases, and 10 bases lay between the germline ends. This rearrangement joins TRBV4-2 to TRBJ2-2; tentatively, D is TRBD1 (6 bases). The clonotype comes from an adult with an advanced solid tumor such as melanoma, head and neck, liver or kidney cancer. The specimen was CD4+ or CD8+ T cells sorted from blood, collected in a trial of the OX40 agonist ivuxolimab. CDR3 bases: TGTGCCAGCAGCCAAGAGGCAGGGGTTGGGGAGCTGTTTTTT. Protein sequence: CASSQEAGVGELFF.